Shown below are 27 T cell receptor beta chains from a single sample sequenced in a study of CD8+ T cells in alopecia areata. The sequencing template was cDNA reverse transcribed from extracted RNA. Here immunoSEQ multiplex PCR was the method, and the copy in TCRdb shows in-frame clones only, minus some. The sample was found to contain about 110,000 clones, and every one recurs. The sequenced material came from lesional skin. These receptor sequences come from a C3H/HeJ mouse with alopecia areata. Strain haplotype (MHC): H2-k.

Concerning this clone: The gene names given are mouse names. The read gets to within 4 residues of the CDR3 end, and the germline J gene fills in the rest. V is TRBV13-3 and J is TRBJ2-2; TRBD1 aligns across 11 bases. Germline V lookup: CDR1 NNHDY, CDR2 SYVADS. V shed 0 bases and J 3 bases; nucleotides not matched to a gene: 7. The CDR3 covers 18 residues. The CDR3 DNA, read in part, is TGTGCCAGCAGTGATGCAGAGGACAGGGGGCTTGACACCGGG. Protein sequence: CASSDAEDRGLDTG. The entire CDR3 protein reads CASSDAEDRGLDTGQLYF.

At least ten counts were recorded for this clone. Gene names are mouse gene names. The sequenced fragment ends 4 residues before the CDR3 boundary, so the rest is inferred from the germline J gene. The chain links TRBV13-3 to TRBJ2-1, with 7 bases aligning to TRBD1. This CDR3 comprises 16 residues. CDR1 NNHDY and CDR2 SYVADS come from the germline V gene. With V trimmed by 4 bases and J by 0 bases, 7 bases remained unmatched. The DNA read from the CDR3 is TGTGCCAGCAGTACCGGGACAGCTTATAACTATGCT. As protein: CASSTGTAYNYA. The whole CDR3 protein is CASSTGTAYNYAEQFF.

This clone was observed a few times. Each gene name is a mouse one. The CDR3 end lies 4 residues beyond the end of the read and is filled in from the germline J gene. This chain uses TRBV19 with TRBJ2-2, with 9 nucleotides matching TRBD1. The CDR3 totals 15 residues. The germline V gene has CDR1 FNHDT and CDR2 SITEND (reference sequence). J lost 0 bases, V lost 5 bases, and 2 bases had no gene match. CDR3 sequence: CASRGTGTNTGQLYF. CDR3 DNA (partial): TGTGCCAGCAGAGGGACAGGGACAAACACCGGG.

This clone has a count of ten or more. Gene names and germline refer to mouse. Sequencing ends 4 residues short of the CDR3 end; the germline J gene provides the rest. The genes are TRBV13-3 and TRBJ2-7; D not resolved. The germline V and J ends were trimmed by 0 bases and 0 bases, with 10 bases remaining between them. Germline loops: CDR1 NNHDY, CDR2 SYVADS. This CDR3 region has 15 residues. CDR3 DNA, as far as it was read: TGTGCCAGCAGTGATGCAAGCAGTAGCTCCTAT. This codes for CASSDASSSSY. The whole CDR3 protein is CASSDASSSSYEQYF.

This clone was seen many times. Mouse names are used for the genes. The read ends 4 residues shy of where the CDR3 ends; the end is completed using the germline J gene. The V gene is TRBV13-3, the J gene TRBJ1-2; D remains ambiguous. V shed 0 bases and J shed 0 bases, with 6 bases lying between them. The CDR3 has 14 residues. Germline lookup yields CDR1 NNHDY and CDR2 SYVADS. CDR3 sequence: CASSDDQANSDYTF. CDR3 bases read: TGTGCCAGCAGTGATGACCAGGCAAACTCC.

On this clone itself: Gene names and germline match the mouse. The missing CDR3 end, 4 residues past where the read stops, is filled in from the germline J gene. The chain uses TRBV1 and TRBJ1-1, with TRBD1 identical over 12 bases. Per germline, CDR1 NSQYPW and CDR2 LRSPGD (reference sequence). The CDR3 spans 13 residues. This CDR3 is CTCSGDRGREVFF. CDR3 DNA, as far as it was read: TGCACCTGCAGTGGGGACAGGGGGCGA.

This clone was found a few times. Germline and genes here are mouse. The CDR3 protein is CASTPLGFNQDTQYF. CDR3 DNA, as far as it was read: TGTGCCAGCACTCCACTGGGGTTTAACCAAGAC. The chain recombines TRBV19 with TRBJ2-5; 7 bases align to TRBD2. The read is 4 residues too short to cover the CDR3 end, so that end is filled in from the germline J gene. J gave up 0 bases and V 6 bases, and 7 bases lay outside the gene matches. Germline V CDR1 and CDR2: FNHDT, SITEND (reference sequence). This CDR3 has 15 amino acids.

This clone was counted a few times. Gene names are the mouse ones. The read terminates 4 residues before the CDR3 end, so the remaining end is supplied by the germline J gene. This chain connects TRBV19 to TRBJ2-7; possible D gene TRBD1, 5 bases. Germline V gene lookup returns CDR1 FNHDT and CDR2 SITEND (reference sequence). CDR3 length: 11 amino acids. This CDR3 is CASRAGNEQYF. The sequenced part of the CDR3 DNA is TGTGCCAGCAGGGCAGGGAAT. The full variable domain, with the rest looked up from reference TRBV19 and TRBJ2-7, is GGIITQTPKFLIGQEGQKLTLKCQQNFNHDTMYWYRQDSGKGLRLIYYSITENDLQKGDLSEGYDASREKKSSFSLTVTSAQKNEMAVFLCASRAGNEQYFGPGTRLTVL.

Comment on this clone: The listed genes are named as in mouse. The read ends 4 residues early relative to the CDR3; the germline J gene fills the gap. V gene TRBV31 combines with J gene TRBJ2-1; D gene uncertain. Germline CDR1 is GKSSPN and CDR2 is SITVG. The CDR3 is 14 residues long. Trimming took off 1 base at V and 0 bases at J, with 7 bases between the two ends. The sequenced CDR3 bases are TGTGCCTGGAGTCAGGCCAGTAACTATGCT. Its translation is CAWSQASNYA. The entire CDR3 reads CAWSQASNYAEQFF.

This clone was counted a few times. Gene names are mouse gene names. The missing CDR3 end, 4 residues past where the read stops, is filled in from the germline J gene. The V gene is TRBV14, the J gene TRBJ1-1, with D perhaps TRBD1 (6 bases). The CDR3 contains 14 residues. Germline lookup yields CDR1 SGHDT and CDR2 FRDEAV. The CDR3 region is CASSRGLGGREVFF. Partial CDR3 DNA: TGTGCCAGCAGCCGGGGACTGGGGGGGCGA. Combining the CDR3 with reference TRBV14 and TRBJ1-1 gives the whole variable domain EAGVTQSPRYAVLQEGQAVSFWCDPISGHDTLYWYQQPRDQGPQLLVYFRDEAVIDNSQLPSDRFSAVRPKGTNSTLKIQSAKQGDTATYLCASSRGLGGREVFFGKGTRLTVV.

About this clone itself: Gene names and germline match the mouse. The CDR3 is cut off 4 residues early in the read; its end comes from the germline J gene. V gene TRBV19 combines with J gene TRBJ2-5; 8 bases are a match to TRBD2. Germline V CDR1 and CDR2: FNHDT, SITEND (reference sequence). The CDR3 has 15 amino acids. V lost 4 bases to trimming and J lost 0 bases; unmatched junction nucleotides: 4. The part of the CDR3 DNA that was read is TGTGCCAGCAGTCTGTACTGGGGGAACCAAGAC. Its translation: CASSLYWGNQD. The complete CDR3 sequence is CASSLYWGNQDTQYF.

This clone was counted ten times or more. Mouse names are used for the genes. The read stops 4 residues short of the end of the CDR3; the missing end is completed from the germline J gene. The genes are TRBV13-3 and TRBJ2-7, with TRBD2 identical over 9 bases. The germline V gene encodes CDR1 NNHDY and CDR2 SYVADS. The J segment lost 0 bases and the V segment lost 4 bases, leaving 5 bases of the junction unmatched. The CDR3 has 15 amino acids. The covered CDR3 bases are TGTGCCAGCAGTCCCCCGGGACTGGGCTCCTAT. It encodes CASSPPGLGSY. The entire CDR3 protein reads CASSPPGLGSYEQYF.

This clone was found a few times. Germline and genes: mouse. The observed sequence ends 4 residues before the CDR3 terminus, with the missing tail filled in from the germline J gene. V gene TRBV13-2 combines with J gene TRBJ2-7, with TRBD2 matching 10 bases. CDR1 and CDR2 from the germline V gene are NNHNN and SYGAGS (reference sequence). CDR3 size: 14 residues. CDR3 DNA (partial): TGTGCCAGCGGTGACTGGGGGGGCGCATAT. Encoded protein: CASGDWGGAY. The entire CDR3 sequence reads CASGDWGGAYEQYF.

A remark on this clone: Gene names refer to mouse genes. The DNA ends 4 residues before the CDR3 does, and the rest of the CDR3 is filled in from the germline J gene. The rearrangement links TRBV1 to TRBJ2-5, with 10 bases identical to TRBD2. Germline assignment: CDR1 NSQYPW and CDR2 LRSPGD (reference sequence). CDR3 size: 16 residues. V dropped 0 bases and J dropped 3; count of bases not matched to a gene: 3. The sequenced part of the CDR3 DNA is TGCACCTGCAGTGCAGAGGGGGGACTGGGGCAAGAC. It specifies CTCSAEGGLGQD. The full CDR3 sequence reads CTCSAEGGLGQDTQYF.

Concerning this clone: TCRdb and the translated DNA give different amino acids at residue 11; the protein presented here is the one translated from the DNA. Gene names and germline refer to mouse. The read terminates 3 residues ahead of where the CDR3 ends, so the germline J gene completes it. The chain employs TRBV29 and TRBJ1-6; no clear D gene. TRBJ1-6 is marked as an open reading frame, function uncertain. This CDR3 is built from 14 residues. The germline CDR1 and CDR2 sequences are MSHET and SYDVDS. Trimming removed 0 bases from V and 2 bases from J, with 2 bases in between. CDR3 residues: CASSLSAYNSPLYF. The covered CDR3 bases are TGTGCTAGCAGTTTATCAGCCTATAATTCGCCC.

About this clone: Gene and germline names: mouse. Read data end 4 residues before the CDR3 end; the end is taken from the germline J gene. This sequence joins TRBV17 and TRBJ1-1; D might be TRBD1 (6 bases). CDR1 is MNHDT and CDR2 is YYDKIL in the germline V gene. Deletions cut 3 bases from V and 0 bases from J, with 8 bases between. The CDR3 consists of 14 residues. The CDR3 sequence is CASSSQGSNTEVFF. The covered CDR3 bases are TGTGCTAGCAGTAGCCAGGGGTCAAACACA. Together with reference TRBV17 and TRBJ1-1, the CDR3 gives the full variable domain: DTTVKQNPRYKLARVGKPVNLICSQTMNHDTMYWYQKKPNQAPKLLLFYYDKILNREADTFEKFQSSRPNNSFCSLYIGSAGLEYSAMYLCASSSQGSNTEVFFGKGTRLTVV.

This clone was counted only a few times. All gene names here are mouse names. The read terminates 4 residues ahead of where the CDR3 ends, so the germline J gene completes it. The chain joins TRBV19 to TRBJ2-3, with 7 positions matching TRBD2. The CDR3 is 16 amino acids. V lost 1 base and J lost 0; bases outside the gene matches: 5. Germline V lookup: CDR1 FNHDT, CDR2 SITEND (reference sequence). CDR3 bases read: TGTGCCAGCAGTATATCGGCCTGGGGGAGTGCAGAA. It translates to CASSISAWGSAE. The CDR3 reads in full as CASSISAWGSAETLYF.

This clone was seen a few times. The gene symbols are mouse symbols. The sequenced part of the CDR3 DNA is TGTGCCAGCAGTCTCCGGGACTGGTAT. This codes for CASSLRDWY. The complete CDR3 sequence is CASSLRDWYEQYF. This chain links TRBV13-3 with TRBJ2-7, with TRBD2 matching over 8 bases. The CDR3 goes on 4 residues after the read ends, and that part is filled in from the germline J gene. The CDR3 consists of 13 residues. Per germline, CDR1 NNHDY and CDR2 SYVADS.

Details on this clone: Genes and germline are mouse. The read is 4 residues too short to cover the CDR3 end, so that end is filled in from the germline J gene. This rearrangement joins TRBV13-3 to TRBJ2-4; 7 bases are a match to TRBD1. The CDR3 is 16 residues long. Germline CDR1 and CDR2: NNHDY and SYVADS. J gave up 0 bases and V 1 base, and 5 bases lay outside the gene matches. CDR3 DNA, as far as it was read: TGTGCCAGCAGTGATTTGGACAGGACTAGTCAAAAC. It specifies CASSDLDRTSQN. The CDR3 reads in full as CASSDLDRTSQNTLYF.

This clone has more than one count but fewer than ten. Mouse gene names and germline throughout. The observed sequence ends 4 residues before the CDR3 terminus, with the missing tail filled in from the germline J gene. The chain uses TRBV5 and TRBJ2-1, with 9 bases that match TRBD1. The CDR3 is made up of 16 amino acids. The germline V gene encodes CDR1 LGHNA and CDR2 YNLKQL (reference sequence). The DNA read from the CDR3 is TGTGCCAGCAGCCAAGATCCACAGGGGGCGGGGGCT. Its protein product is CASSQDPQGAGA. The whole CDR3 protein reads CASSQDPQGAGAEQFF.

This clone was picked up a small number of times. Gene names are the mouse ones. The DNA ends 4 residues before the CDR3 does, and the rest of the CDR3 is filled in from the germline J gene. This sequence joins TRBV13-3 and TRBJ1-1; 8 bases align to TRBD1. Germline V gives CDR1 NNHDY, CDR2 SYVADS. Trimming cost V 5 bases and J 2 bases; bases outside gene matches: 5. The CDR3 extends over 14 amino acids. The CDR3 sequence: CASSYDRGNTEVFF. CDR3 DNA (partial): TGTGCCAGCAGCTATGACAGGGGTAACACA.

Worth noting for this clone: The protein listed by TCRdb differs at residue 12 from the translated DNA, so the DNA translation is shown. The gene symbols are mouse symbols. The read stops 3 residues short of the end of the CDR3; the missing end is completed from the germline J gene. The V and J genes are TRBV13-3 and TRBJ1-6; D gene ambiguous. TRBJ1-6 is reported as an ORF; its role is uncertain. CDR1 NNHDY and CDR2 SYVADS come from the germline V gene. V was shortened by 5 bases and J by 0 bases, with 9 bases between the two germline ends. This CDR3 spans 15 amino acids. This chain's CDR3 is CASRAGVSYNSPLYF. The covered CDR3 bases are TGTGCCAGCAGGGCAGGCGTTTCCTATAATTCGCCC.

This clone was seen only a few times. Gene names denote mouse genes. Coverage ceases 4 residues before the CDR3 finishes, and the germline J gene fills in the end. Additional DNA sequences in this sample encode the identical CDR3. The chain has TRBV19 and TRBJ2-5; TRBD2 matches at 7 bases. The CDR3 sequence is 13 residues long. Per germline, CDR1 FNHDT and CDR2 SITEND (reference sequence). CDR3 in amino acids: CASSMGGRDTQYF. The part of the CDR3 DNA that was read is TGTGCCAGCAGTATGGGGGGGAGAGAC.

Comment on this clone: The listed genes are named as in mouse. The missing CDR3 end, 4 residues past where the read stops, is filled in from the germline J gene. The chain has TRBV14 and TRBJ2-7; D call uncertain. Looked up from germline, CDR1 is SGHDT and CDR2 is FRDEAV. Trimming left V 3 bases short and J 0 bases short, with 7 bases between. The CDR3 runs to 13 residues. The CDR3 DNA, read in part, is TGTGCCAGCAGTTCACAAAACTCCTAT. Protein product: CASSSQNSY. The CDR3 in full is CASSSQNSYEQYF.

A note on this clone: Mouse gene names apply. The read comes to an end 4 residues before the CDR3 does, leaving the germline J gene to fill in the end. Other nucleotide sequences in the sample specify the same CDR3. This chain connects TRBV1 to TRBJ2-7; 12 bases are a match to TRBD2. Germline V lookup: CDR1 NSQYPW, CDR2 LRSPGD (reference sequence). V shed 0 bases, J shed 0 bases, and the junction held 9 bases outside the gene matches. The CDR3 spans 19 residues. CDR3 DNA, as far as it was read: TGCACCTGCAGTGCAGATCCGGGACTGGGGGGCTTAAGCTCCTAT. This encodes CTCSADPGLGGLSSY. Given in full, the CDR3 is CTCSADPGLGGLSSYEQYF.

In its sample, this clone was seen a few times. Gene names denote mouse genes. Coverage ceases 4 residues before the CDR3 finishes, and the germline J gene fills in the end. The V and J genes are TRBV19 and TRBJ2-3; D unclear. Per germline, CDR1 FNHDT and CDR2 SITEND (reference sequence). CDR3 size: 13 residues. V lost 6 bases to trimming and J lost 3 bases, with 11 bases between them. The CDR3 region is CASTPTFAETLYF. The sequenced part of the CDR3 DNA is TGTGCCAGCACTCCGACATTCGCAGAA.

The sample holds a few counts of this clone. Gene names refer to mouse genes. The read is 4 residues too short to cover the CDR3 end, so that end is filled in from the germline J gene. The chain recombines TRBV13-1 with TRBJ2-5; 8 bases line up with TRBD2. Germline V CDR1 and CDR2: NSHNY, SYGAGN. This CDR3 has 15 amino acids. The CDR3 sequence is CASSDVGWGEDTQYF. The sequenced part of the CDR3 DNA is TGTGCCAGCAGTGATGTGGGCTGGGGGGAAGAC.